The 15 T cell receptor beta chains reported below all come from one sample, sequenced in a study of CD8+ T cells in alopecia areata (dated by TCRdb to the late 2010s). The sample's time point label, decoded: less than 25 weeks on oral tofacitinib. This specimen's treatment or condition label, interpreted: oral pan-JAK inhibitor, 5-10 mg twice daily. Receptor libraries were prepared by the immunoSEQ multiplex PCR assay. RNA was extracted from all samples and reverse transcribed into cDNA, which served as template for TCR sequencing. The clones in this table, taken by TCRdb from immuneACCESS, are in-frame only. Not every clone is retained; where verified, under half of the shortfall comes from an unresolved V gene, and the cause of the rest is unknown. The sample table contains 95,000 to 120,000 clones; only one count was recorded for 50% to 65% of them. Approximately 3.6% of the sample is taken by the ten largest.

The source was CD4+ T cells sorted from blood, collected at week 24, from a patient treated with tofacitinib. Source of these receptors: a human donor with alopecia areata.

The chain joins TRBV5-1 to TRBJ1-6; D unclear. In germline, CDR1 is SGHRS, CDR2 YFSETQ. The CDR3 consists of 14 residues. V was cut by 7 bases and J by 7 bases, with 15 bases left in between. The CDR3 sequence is CASRPEGSNSPLHF. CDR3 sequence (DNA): TGCGCCAGCCGACCTGAGGGTAGCAATTCACCCCTCCACTTT.

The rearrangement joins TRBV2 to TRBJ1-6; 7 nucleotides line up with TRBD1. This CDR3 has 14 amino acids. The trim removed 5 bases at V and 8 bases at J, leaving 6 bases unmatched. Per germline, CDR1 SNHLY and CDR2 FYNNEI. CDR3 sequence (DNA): TGTGCCAGCAGTAACAGGGGTAGGGATTCACCCCTCCACTTT. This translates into CASSNRGRDSPLHF.

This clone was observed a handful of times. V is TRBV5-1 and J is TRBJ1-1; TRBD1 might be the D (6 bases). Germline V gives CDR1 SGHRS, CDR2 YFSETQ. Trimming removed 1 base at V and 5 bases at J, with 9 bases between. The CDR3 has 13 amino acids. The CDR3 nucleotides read TGCGCCAGCAGCTTGACAGGGCCAACTGAAGCTTTCTTT. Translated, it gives CASSLTGPTEAFF.

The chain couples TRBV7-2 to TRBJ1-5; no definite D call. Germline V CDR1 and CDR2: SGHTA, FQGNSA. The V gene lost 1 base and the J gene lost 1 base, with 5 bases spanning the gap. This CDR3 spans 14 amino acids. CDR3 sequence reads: CASSLGFSNQPQHF. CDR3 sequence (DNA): TGTGCCAGCAGCTTAGGATTCAGCAATCAGCCCCAGCATTTT.

The CDR3: CASSLGLDSPLHF. In DNA, the CDR3 is TGTGCCAGCAGTTTAGGTCTGGATTCACCCCTCCACTTT. The genes are TRBV27 and TRBJ1-6, with unresolved D. The V end was cut by 2 bases, the J end by 8 bases, with 7 bases between. The CDR3 totals 13 residues. In germline, CDR1 is MNHEY, CDR2 SMNVEV (reference sequence).

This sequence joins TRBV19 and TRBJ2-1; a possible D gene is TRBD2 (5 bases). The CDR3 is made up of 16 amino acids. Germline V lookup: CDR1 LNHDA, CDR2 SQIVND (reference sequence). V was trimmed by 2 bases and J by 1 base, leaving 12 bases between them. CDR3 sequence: CASSISGRVSYNEQFF. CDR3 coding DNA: TGTGCCAGTAGTATAAGCGGAAGAGTTTCCTACAATGAGCAGTTCTTC. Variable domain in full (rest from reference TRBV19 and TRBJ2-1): DGGITQSPKYLFRKEGQNVTLSCEQNLNHDAMYWYRQDPGQGLRLIYYSQIVNDFQKGDIAEGYSVSREKKESFPLTVTSAQKNPTAFYLCASSISGRVSYNEQFFGPGTRLTVL.

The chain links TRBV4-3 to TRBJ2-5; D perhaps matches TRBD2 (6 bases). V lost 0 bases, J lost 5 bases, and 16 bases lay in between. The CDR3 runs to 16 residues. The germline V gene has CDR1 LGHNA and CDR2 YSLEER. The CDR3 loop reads CASSQDASAGWETQYF. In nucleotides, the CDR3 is TGCGCCAGCAGCCAAGATGCTAGCGCGGGTTGGGAGACCCAGTACTTC.

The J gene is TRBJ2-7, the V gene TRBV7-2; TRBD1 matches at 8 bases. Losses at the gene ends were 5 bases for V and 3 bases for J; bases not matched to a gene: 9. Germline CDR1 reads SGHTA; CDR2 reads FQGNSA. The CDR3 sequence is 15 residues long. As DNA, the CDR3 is TGTGCCAGCAGCCCCGCTGGGACAGGTAGCTACGAGCAGTACTTC. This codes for CASSPAGTGSYEQYF.

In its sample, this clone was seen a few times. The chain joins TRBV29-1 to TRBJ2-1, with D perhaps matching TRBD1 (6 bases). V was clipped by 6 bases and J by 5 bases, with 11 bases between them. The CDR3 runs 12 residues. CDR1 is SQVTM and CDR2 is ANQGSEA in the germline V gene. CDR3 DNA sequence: TGCAGCGTAGACCCAGGGGACAATGAGCAGTTCTTC. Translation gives CSVDPGDNEQFF.

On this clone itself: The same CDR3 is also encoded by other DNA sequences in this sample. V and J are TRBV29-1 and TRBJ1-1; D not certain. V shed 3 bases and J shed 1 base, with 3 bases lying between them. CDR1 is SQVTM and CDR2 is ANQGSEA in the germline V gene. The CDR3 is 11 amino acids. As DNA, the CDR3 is TGCAGCGTTGAGGGGAACACTGAAGCTTTCTTT. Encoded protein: CSVEGNTEAFF.

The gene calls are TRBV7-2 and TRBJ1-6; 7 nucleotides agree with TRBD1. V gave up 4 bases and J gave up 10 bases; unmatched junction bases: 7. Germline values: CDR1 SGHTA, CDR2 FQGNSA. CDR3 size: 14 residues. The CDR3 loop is CASSSQGIGSPLHF. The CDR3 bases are TGTGCCAGCAGCTCACAGGGGATTGGGTCACCCCTCCACTTT.

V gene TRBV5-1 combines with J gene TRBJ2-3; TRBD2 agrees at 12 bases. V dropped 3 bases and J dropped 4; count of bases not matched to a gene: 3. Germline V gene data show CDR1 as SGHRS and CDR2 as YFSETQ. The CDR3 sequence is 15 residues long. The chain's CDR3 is CASSSSGGAADTQYF. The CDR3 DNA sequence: TGCGCCAGCAGCTCTAGCGGGGGGGCCGCAGATACGCAGTATTTT. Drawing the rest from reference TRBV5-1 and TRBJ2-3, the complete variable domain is KAGVTQTPRYLIKTRGQQVTLSCSPISGHRSVSWYQQTPGQGLQFLFEYFSETQRNKGNFPGRFSGRQFSNSRSEMNVSTLELGDSALYLCASSSSGGAADTQYFGPGTRLTVL.

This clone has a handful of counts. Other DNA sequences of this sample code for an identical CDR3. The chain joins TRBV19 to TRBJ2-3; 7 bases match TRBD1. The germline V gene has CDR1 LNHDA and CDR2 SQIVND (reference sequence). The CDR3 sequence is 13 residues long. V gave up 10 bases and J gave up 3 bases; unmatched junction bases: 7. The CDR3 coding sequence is TGTGCCACCACCGGACAGGCGACAGATACGCAGTATTTT. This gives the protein CATTGQATDTQYF.

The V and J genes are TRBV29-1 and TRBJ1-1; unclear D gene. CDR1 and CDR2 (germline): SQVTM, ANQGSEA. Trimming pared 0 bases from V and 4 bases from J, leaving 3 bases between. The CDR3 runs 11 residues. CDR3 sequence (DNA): TGCAGCGTTGAAGAGTCCACTGAAGCTTTCTTT. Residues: CSVEESTEAFF.

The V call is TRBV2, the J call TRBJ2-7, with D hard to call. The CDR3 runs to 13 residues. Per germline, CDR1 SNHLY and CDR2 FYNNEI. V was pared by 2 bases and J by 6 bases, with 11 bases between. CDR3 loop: CASSEFDGFEQYF. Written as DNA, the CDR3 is TGTGCCAGCAGTGAATTTGATGGGTTCGAGCAGTACTTC.